This entry concerns a single T cell receptor beta chain. This specimen comes from a study of blood T cell repertoires in COVID-19. Participant reports of clinical history set cohort assignment. Recovery meant two consecutive negative NP/OP PCR tests, professional clearance, or resolved symptoms. Here immunoSEQ multiplex PCR was the method, and the copy in TCRdb shows in-frame clones only, minus some. Of approximately 230,000 clones in the sample, 70% to 90% are singletons; the top ten hold around 15%. Sequencing was done on a sample of PBMCs or T cells enriched from blood (not recorded which). The clonotype comes from a man between 18 and 29 years old who had recovered from COVID-19.

The CDR3 bases are TGTGCCAGCAGCGCAACAGGGGCTACTAATGAAAAACTGTTTTTT. This gives the protein CASSATGATNEKLFF. The rearrangement links TRBV2 to TRBJ1-4; 7 bases agree with TRBD1. This CDR3 contains 15 residues. CDR1 and CDR2 (germline): SNHLY, FYNNEI. J lost 2 bases, V lost 6 bases, and 6 bases had no gene match.